This T cell receptor (beta chain) was recorded in a study of CD8 T cells in ankylosing spondylitis (dated by TCRdb to between 2016 and 2019). Study-level background: The study set out to find disease-linked TCR variants by profiling T cell receptor beta repertoires in ankylosing spondylitis patients and healthy donors. Samples of peripheral blood were taken, and for ankylosing spondylitis patients, synovial fluid was collected as well. In total, the full study cohort was made up of roughly 100 healthy donors and 25 ankylosing spondylitis patients. What the authors observed across the whole study: Some of the motif variants had been reported before in the synovial fluid and blood of reactive arthritis patients, a finding that suggests common disease-initiation mechanisms. A TCR beta motif made up of eight highly homologous amino acid variants appeared to be characteristic of blood from ankylosing spondylitis patients. According to the report, matched synovial fluid samples from ankylosing spondylitis patients were significantly enriched for the disease-linked clones. A CD8+ phenotype was shown by the disease-linked clones, which were found at relatively low frequencies in peripheral blood.

Sequenced using an Illumina HiSeq 2500. Quantitative 5'-RACE with molecular barcodes was used to prepare TCR beta libraries. Concerning the study's data processing: To identify disease-linked TCR variants, a new computational method was used, one built on a probabilistic model of VDJ rearrangement. The public reads were reprocessed in TCRdb via fastp at Q25 and MiXCR, keeping in-frame beta chains. Each record represents a unique CDR3 protein, reported with the most common genes and DNA among its rows. It is TCRdb's table, rather than the study itself, that gives the V and J calls and clone size. In all, the sample holds approximately 250,000 distinct CDR3 sequences, and under 35% of those were seen once. Around 4.2% of the sample comes from the top ten. This clonotype was observed a few times. Its cognate antigen has yet to be identified. Per-base qualities were not stored, and no clone one base away is much larger.

A distance of 21 bases separates the germline ends of V and J, which lose 1 base and 5 bases respectively. For CDR1 and CDR2, the germline V gene lists SQVTM and ANQGSEA. Its CDR3 holds 16 amino acids, cysteine through phenylalanine. Only CDR3 DNA remains: 48 bases, in frame from the first base. The sequenced sample was blood, either unsorted or a sorted T cell fraction (not recorded which). This receptor was identified in a male donor with ankylosing spondylitis or in good health (not recorded which). The chain couples TRBV29-1 to TRBJ2-7; a tentative D match to TRBD1 spans 7 bases. The DNA sequence is TGCAGCGTTGAAGGATGGAGGGGGCGAGGTGGCAACGAGCAGTACTTC. Translated, this is CSVEGWRGRGGNEQYF.